The rows below give T cell receptor beta chains drawn from one sample of a study of blood T cell repertoires in COVID-19. Data came from immunoSEQ multiplex PCR; TCRdb stores just in-frame clones and leaves some out. Found here are fewer than 300,000 clones, around 82% of them singletons; the top ten hold 8% to 9.5%. The specimen was peripheral blood. All receptors derive from a human donor in a cohort sampled during active COVID-19. Each CDR3 is given with its conserved first and last residue. The D gene is left open where the match is weak. A row's size may be missing; if present it is once, few, many or a size class.

J: TRBJ1-2; size: NA; V: TRBV5-4; D: TRBD1; CDR3: CASSVPGQGGYGYTF; DNA: TGTGCCAGCAGCGTACCGGGACAGGGAGGATATGGCTACACCTTC
J: TRBJ2-4; size: NA; V: TRBV3-1/TRBV3-2; D: TRBD1; CDR3: CASSPTGTAAKNIQYF; DNA: TGTGCCAGCAGCCCTACGGGGACAGCCGCCAAAAACATTCAGTACTTC
J: TRBJ2-2; size: NA; V: TRBV6-5; D: TRBD2; CDR3: CASSRRLADTGELFF; DNA: TGTGCCAGCAGCCGCCGACTAGCGGACACCGGGGAGCTGTTTTTT
J: TRBJ2-5; size: NA; V: TRBV4-1; D: NA; CDR3: CASSLRLGLETQYF; DNA: TGCGCCAGCAGCCTCCGACTAGGCCTGGAGACCCAGTACTTC
J: TRBJ2-4; size: NA; V: TRBV3-1/TRBV3-2; D: NA; CDR3: CASSQGVGGKNIQYF; DNA: TGTGCCAGCAGCCAGGGGGTCGGGGGCAAAAACATTCAGTACTTC
J: TRBJ2-3; size: NA; V: TRBV7-6; D: NA; CDR3: CASSLVGGPDTQYF; DNA: TGTGCCAGCAGCTTAGTTGGGGGCCCAGATACGCAGTATTTT
J: TRBJ1-1; size: NA; V: TRBV6-1; D: NA; CDR3: CASSETVNTEAFF; DNA: TGTGCCAGCAGTGAAACGGTGAACACTGAAGCTTTCTTT
J: TRBJ1-5; size: NA; V: TRBV6-5; D: TRBD1; CDR3: CASRDRGSNQPQHF; DNA: TGTGCCAGCAGGGACAGGGGAAGCAATCAGCCCCAGCATTTT
J: TRBJ2-1; size: few; V: TRBV3-1/TRBV3-2; D: NA; CDR3: CASSRSSYNEQFF; DNA: TGTGCCAGCAGCCGGAGCTCCTACAATGAGCAGTTCTTC
J: TRBJ2-7; size: NA; V: TRBV18; D: TRBD1; CDR3: CASSLPGQGSSYEQYF; DNA: TGTGCCAGCTCACTCCCAGGACAGGGATCTTCCTACGAGCAGTACTTC
J: TRBJ2-7; size: NA; V: TRBV5-1; D: TRBD2; CDR3: CASSPGLAGFTPYEQYF; DNA: TGCGCCAGCAGCCCGGGACTAGCGGGCTTCACCCCTTACGAGCAGTACTTC
J: TRBJ1-5; size: NA; V: TRBV19; D: NA; CDR3: CASSTGQSYSNQPQHF; DNA: TGTGCCAGTAGTACTGGACAGAGTTATAGCAATCAGCCCCAGCATTTT
J: TRBJ2-1; size: NA; V: TRBV6-2/TRBV6-3; D: NA; CDR3: CASSLWPHEQFF; DNA: TGTGCCAGCAGTCTCTGGCCCCATGAGCAGTTCTTC
J: TRBJ1-5; size: NA; V: TRBV19; D: NA; CDR3: CASSFGNQPQHF; DNA: TGTGCCAGTAGCTTCGGCAATCAGCCCCAGCATTTT
J: TRBJ2-5; size: NA; V: TRBV6-1; D: NA; CDR3: CASSPPGTQYF; DNA: TGTGCCAGCAGCCCCCCAGGGACCCAGTACTTC